The TCR beta chain described here comes from a study of blood T cell repertoires in COVID-19. The method was immunoSEQ multiplex PCR; TCRdb's version includes in-frame clones alone and lacks a portion of them. The table has fewer than 200,000 clones, roughly 80% seen once; the top ten hold around a sixth. V shed 8 bases and J 4 bases; nucleotides not matched to a gene: 9. CDR1 and CDR2 (germline): SNHLY, FYNNEI. This CDR3 has 14 amino acids. The sample consisted of PBMCs or T cells enriched from blood (not recorded which). The J gene is TRBJ2-3, the V gene TRBV2; TRBD2 aligns across 7 bases. This sequence was found in a woman in her 50s who had recovered from COVID-19. The CDR3 loop is CASQLRGSADTQYF. The CDR3 coding sequence is TGTGCCAGCCAGCTGCGGGGGTCGGCAGATACGCAGTATTTT.